This T cell receptor beta chain was found in a study of identical twins. In every case, the donor was a healthy Caucasian. One entry per CDR3 protein, called by TCRdb with MiXCR from the 5' RACE reads. The profile shows approximately 500,000 distinct CDR3 sequences, roughly 24% of them singletons. CDR3 length: 10 residues. Germline V lookup: CDR1 DFQATT, CDR2 SNEGSKA (reference sequence). V was trimmed by 3 bases and J by 12 bases, leaving 12 bases between them. The sample also formed part of further work on T cells expressing NK-cell markers.

The sequenced sample was CD4+ T cells sorted from blood. V is TRBV20-1 and J is TRBJ2-7, with D possibly TRBD2 on 5 matching bases. The TCR originated in a woman between 18 and 29 years old in good health. The CDR3 sequence is CSASDTRRYF. CDR3 bases: TGCAGTGCTAGTGACACTAGACGGTACTTC.